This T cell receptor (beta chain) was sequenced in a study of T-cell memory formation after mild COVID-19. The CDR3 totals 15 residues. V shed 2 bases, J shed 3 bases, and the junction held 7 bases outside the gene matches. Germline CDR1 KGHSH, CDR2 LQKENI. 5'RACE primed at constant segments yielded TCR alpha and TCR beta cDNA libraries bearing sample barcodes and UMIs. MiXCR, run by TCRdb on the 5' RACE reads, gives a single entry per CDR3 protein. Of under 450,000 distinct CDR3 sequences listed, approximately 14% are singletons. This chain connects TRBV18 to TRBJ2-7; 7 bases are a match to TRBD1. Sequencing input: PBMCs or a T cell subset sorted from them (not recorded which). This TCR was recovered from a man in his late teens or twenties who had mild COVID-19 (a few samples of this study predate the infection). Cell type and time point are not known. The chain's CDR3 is CASSPNRGKGYEQYF. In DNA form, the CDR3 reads TGTGCCAGCTCACCAAACAGGGGAAAGGGCTACGAGCAGTACTTC.